This TCR beta chain was identified during a study of control samples from healthy donors and cancer patients. Sequencing was performed with immunoSEQ multiplex PCR; in TCRdb, only in-frame clones are kept and a portion is missing. Seen here are about 120,000 clones, 87% observed once, and the top ten hold 9.5% to 13%. V trimming: 1 base; J trimming: 1 base; junction bases outside the gene matches: 2. The V gene's germline CDR1 is SGHDN and CDR2 FVKESK. The CDR3 consists of 15 residues. Sample: blood. This rearrangement joins TRBV14 to TRBJ2-5, with TRBD2 matching 8 bases. The receptor was isolated from a man aged 25-45 years in good health. The CDR3 DNA reads TGTGCCAGCAGCCAAGGGGGGACTAGCCAAGAGACCCAGTACTTC. This gives the protein CASSQGGTSQETQYF.